These 19 T cell receptor beta chains came from one sample sequenced in a study of T cells in Graves' hyperthyroidism and ophthalmopathy. Regions amplified from RNA transcripts were the TCR beta CDR3 regions. A first-round RT-PCR of the TCR CDR3 used the HTBI primer set. TCRdb redid the calling of the multiplex PCR reads with MiXCR, one entry per CDR3 protein. The sample contains about 540,000 distinct CDR3 sequences, roughly 50% of which appear only once. Sequencing used peripheral blood or thyroid tissue (not recorded which). These receptors all stem from a woman between 18 and 29 years old with Graves' hyperthyroidism.

This clonotype was found many times. This chain uses TRBV19 with TRBJ1-3, with D hard to call. The germline V and J ends were trimmed by 8 bases and 0 bases, with 14 bases remaining between them. The CDR3 has 15 residues. CDR1 and CDR2 from the germline V gene are LNHDA and SQIVND (reference sequence). The CDR3 DNA reads as TGTGCCAGTTCCTTAACCGGATCCTCTGGAAACACCATATATTTT. Protein sequence: CASSLTGSSGNTIYF.

The genes are TRBV6-5 and TRBJ2-7, with D maybe TRBD2 (5 bases). Trimming cost V 5 bases and J 6 bases, with 17 bases left between them. The CDR3 consists of 14 residues. Germline CDR1 and CDR2: MNHEY and SVGAGI. The CDR3 loop reads CASSNTEPAGEQYF. The CDR3 coding sequence is TGTGCCAGCAGTAACACCGAACCTGCGGGCGAGCAGTACTTC.

This chain joins TRBV20-1 and TRBJ1-5; D is undetermined. The CDR3 totals 14 residues. The V end was cut by 6 bases, the J end by 2 bases, with 14 bases between. Germline-derived CDR1 and CDR2 are DFQATT and SNEGSKA (reference sequence). CDR3 bases: TGCAGTGCGTCAGCGGGGAAAGGCAATCAGCCCCAGCATTTT. Amino acid sequence: CSASAGKGNQPQHF.

The table lists this clonotype with many counts. The chain combines TRBV7-6 with TRBJ2-1; TRBD2 matches 7 bases. The CDR3 consists of 18 residues. Germline trimming cut 1 base from V and 5 bases from J; bases unmatched to any gene: 14. CDR1 SGHVS and CDR2 FNYEAQ come from the germline V gene. CDR3 loop: CASSLGLLGGRADNEQFF. In DNA form, the CDR3 reads TGTGCCAGCAGCTTAGGGCTATTAGGCGGGAGAGCGGACAATGAGCAGTTCTTC.

Ten or more counts support this clonotype. V is TRBV15 and J is TRBJ1-4, with D possibly being TRBD1 (5 bases). Trimming cost V 1 base and J 0 bases, with 18 bases left between them. Looked up from germline, CDR1 is LNHNV and CDR2 is YYDKDF (reference sequence). The CDR3 is 19 residues long. CDR3 sequence (DNA): TGTGCCACCAGCAGAGGGGGCAGGGACTTTTTGTCAACTAATGAAAAACTGTTTTTT. It translates to CATSRGGRDFLSTNEKLFF.

This chain joins TRBV7-9 and TRBJ2-7, with 7 bases lining up with TRBD2. CDR1 and CDR2 from the germline V gene are SEHNR and FQNEAQ (reference sequence). J was trimmed by 0 bases and V by 5 bases; bases with no gene match: 7. The CDR3 loop spans 15 amino acids. CDR3 amino acids: CASSPDGRSSYEQYF. In nucleotides, the CDR3 is TGTGCCAGCAGCCCCGACGGGAGGAGCTCCTACGAGCAGTACTTC.

This clonotype was counted a few times. Sequence at one end of the junction differs from germline and may be a read error. V usage is TRBV5-1 and J usage is TRBJ1-4; no firm D call. Germline-derived CDR1 and CDR2 are SGHRS and YFSETQ. This CDR3 has 19 amino acids. The CDR3 DNA sequence: TGCGCCAGCAGCCCCTTGAAGAAGGCAGGTGGGCCTCCTAATGAAAGACTGTTTTTT. Its protein is CASSPLKKAGGPPNERLFF.

The chain is built from TRBV19 and TRBJ1-6, with 8 bases fitting TRBD1. CDR3 length: 15 residues. Per germline, CDR1 LNHDA and CDR2 SQIVND (reference sequence). V lost 9 bases, J lost 7 bases, and 11 bases stayed unmatched. CDR3: CASNRPDRANSPLHF. The CDR3 DNA sequence: TGTGCCAGCAACCGACCGGACAGGGCCAATTCACCCCTCCACTTT.

As concerns this clonotype: It is likely a read error, because the conserved phenylalanine at the end of the CDR3 is missing. No DNA is shown, since the ends of the CDR3 on it are uncertain; the CDR3 is the one TCRdb lists. V is TRBV12-3 or TRBV12-4 and J is TRBJ2-5; the table calls TRBD2, which could not be checked here. The CDR3 sequence runs 13 residues, both termini included. The chain's CDR3 is CASSLKMGGRRTS.

The sample holds many counts of this clonotype. This chain uses TRBV9 with TRBJ1-1; D perhaps matches TRBD1 (5 bases). V was shortened by 0 bases and J by 8 bases, with 14 bases between the two germline ends. Germline CDR1 and CDR2: SGDLS and YYNGEE. CDR3 length: 14 amino acids. The CDR3 DNA reads as TGTGCCAGCAGCGTAGACGGGCTCGGGGGAGAAGCTTTCTTT. Translating it yields CASSVDGLGGEAFF. Full variable domain (remainder filled in from reference TRBV9 and TRBJ1-1): DSGVTQTPKHLITATGQRVTLRCSPRSGDLSVYWYQQSLDQGLQFLIQYYNGEERAKGNILERFSAQQFPDLHSELNLSSLELGDSALYFCASSVDGLGGEAFFGQGTRLTVV.

This clonotype was seen many times. The chain joins TRBV20-1 to TRBJ1-6; D may be TRBD1 (5 bases). This CDR3 is built from 15 residues. V was trimmed by 6 bases and J by 7 bases, leaving 19 bases between them. The V gene's germline CDR1 is DFQATT and CDR2 SNEGSKA (reference sequence). This chain's CDR3 is CSAFNTGRDNSPLHF. The CDR3 DNA follows: TGCAGTGCCTTTAACACGGGACGGGACAATTCACCCCTCCACTTT.

The genes are TRBV19 and TRBJ1-2; TRBD1 aligns across 8 bases. The J segment lost 7 bases and the V segment lost 5 bases, leaving 9 bases of the junction unmatched. Germline CDR1 reads LNHDA; CDR2 reads SQIVND (reference sequence). This CDR3 has 14 residues. This CDR3 reads CASSVDRELAGYTF. The CDR3 DNA sequence: TGTGCCAGTAGTGTGGACAGGGAACTCGCTGGCTACACCTTC.

This clonotype was picked up one time. A read error is likely, as this CDR3 ends without the conserved phenylalanine or tryptophan. Because the CDR3's place on the DNA is in doubt, the DNA is left out and the CDR3 is given as listed by TCRdb. The rearrangement uses TRBV7-2 and TRBJ2-7; the D call in the table, TRBD2, was not verified against the DNA. Including both end residues, the CDR3 is 11 amino acids long. Germline CDR1 is SGHTA and CDR2 is FQGNSA. The CDR3 loop is CASSPTSGMYY.

This chain joins TRBV27 and TRBJ1-6, with TRBD1 as a possible D gene (5 bases). Germline V gene data show CDR1 as MNHEY and CDR2 as SMNVEV (reference sequence). This CDR3 has 13 residues. V gave up 6 bases and J gave up 6 bases, with 9 bases separating them. CDR3 sequence reads: CASSRQINSPLHF. In DNA form, the CDR3 reads TGTGCCAGCAGCAGACAGATTAATTCACCCCTCCACTTT.

The chain employs TRBV7-9 and TRBJ2-7; 9 bases are shared with TRBD1. The V gene's germline CDR1 is SEHNR and CDR2 FQNEAQ (reference sequence). Trimming took 5 bases from V and 5 from J; bases not matched to a gene: 10. CDR3 size: 15 residues. The CDR3 sequence is CASSPAQGAGHEQYF. The DNA of the CDR3 is TGTGCCAGCAGCCCAGCACAGGGGGCCGGCCACGAGCAGTACTTC.

The rearrangement uses TRBV5-1 and TRBJ2-7, with D tentatively TRBD1 (5 bases). CDR3 length equals 19 residues. The V end was cut by 4 bases, the J end by 2 bases, with 28 bases between. The germline V gene encodes CDR1 SGHRS and CDR2 YFSETQ. CDR3 region: CASSGQGSSTIKGTYEQYF. CDR3 in DNA: TGCGCCAGCAGCGGGCAGGGATCCTCCACAATTAAAGGGACCTACGAGCAGTACTTC.

This clonotype has ten or more counts. The V gene is TRBV4-1, the J gene TRBJ2-7; tentatively, D is TRBD1 (5 bases). V was trimmed by 1 base and J by 2 bases, leaving 15 bases between them. This CDR3 spans 16 amino acids. Germline lookup yields CDR1 MGHRA and CDR2 YSYEKL. The CDR3 nucleotides are TGCGCCAGCAGCCAAGTAGAGACAGTGGTCGCCTACGAGCAGTACTTC. This translates into CASSQVETVVAYEQYF.

A remark on this clonotype: The junction departs from the called germline gene at one end, perhaps through a read error. The chain uses TRBV12-3 or TRBV12-4 and TRBJ2-7; the match to TRBD2 covers 7 bases. CDR3 length: 16 amino acids. CDR3 loop: CASSQDGSRGAYEQYF. Here the CDR3 DNA reads TGCGCCAGCAGCCAAGATGGATCTCGGGGGGCCTACGAGCAGTACTTC.

This clonotype was seen many times. The J gene is TRBJ1-3, the V gene TRBV7-8; no clear D gene. CDR1 SGHVS and CDR2 FQNEAQ come from the germline V gene. Trimming shortened V by 3 bases and J by 4 bases, and 10 bases separated the two germline ends. CDR3 length: 14 residues. The CDR3 spells CASSFGGRGNTIYF. In DNA, the CDR3 is TGTGCCAGCAGCTTTGGAGGGAGGGGAAACACCATATATTTT.